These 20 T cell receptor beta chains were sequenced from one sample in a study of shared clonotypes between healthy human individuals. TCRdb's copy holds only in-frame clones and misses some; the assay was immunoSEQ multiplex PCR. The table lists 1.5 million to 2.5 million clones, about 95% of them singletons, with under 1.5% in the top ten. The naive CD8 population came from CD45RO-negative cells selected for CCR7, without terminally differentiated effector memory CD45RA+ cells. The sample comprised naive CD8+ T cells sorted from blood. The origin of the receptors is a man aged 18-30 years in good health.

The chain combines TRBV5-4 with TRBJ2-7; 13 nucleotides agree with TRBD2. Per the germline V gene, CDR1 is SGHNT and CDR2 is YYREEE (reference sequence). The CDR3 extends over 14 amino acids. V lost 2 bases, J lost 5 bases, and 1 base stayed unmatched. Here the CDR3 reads CASSFGLAGDEQYF. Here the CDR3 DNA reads TGTGCCAGCAGCTTCGGACTAGCGGGAGACGAGCAGTACTTC.

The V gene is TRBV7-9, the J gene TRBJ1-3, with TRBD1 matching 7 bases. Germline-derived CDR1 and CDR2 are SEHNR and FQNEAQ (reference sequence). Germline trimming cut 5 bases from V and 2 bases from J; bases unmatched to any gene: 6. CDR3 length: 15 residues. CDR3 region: CASSPRGTTGNTIYF. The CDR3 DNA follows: TGTGCCAGCAGCCCCAGGGGGACGACTGGAAACACCATATATTTT.

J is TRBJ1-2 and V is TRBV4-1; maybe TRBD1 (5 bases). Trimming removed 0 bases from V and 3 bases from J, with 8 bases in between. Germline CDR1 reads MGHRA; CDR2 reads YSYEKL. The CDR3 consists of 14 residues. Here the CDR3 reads CASSQDREHYGYTF. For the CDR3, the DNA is TGCGCCAGCAGCCAAGACAGGGAGCACTATGGCTACACCTTC.

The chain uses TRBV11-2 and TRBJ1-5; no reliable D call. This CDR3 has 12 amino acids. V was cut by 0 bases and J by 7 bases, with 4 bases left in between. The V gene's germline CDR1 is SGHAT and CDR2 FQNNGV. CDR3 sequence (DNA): TGTGCCAGCAGCTTAGACAACCAGCCCCAGCATTTT. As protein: CASSLDNQPQHF.

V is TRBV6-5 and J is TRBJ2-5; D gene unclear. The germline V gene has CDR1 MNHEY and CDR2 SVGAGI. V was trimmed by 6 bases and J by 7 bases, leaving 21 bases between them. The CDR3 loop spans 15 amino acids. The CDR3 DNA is TGTGCCAGCAGCTCCTTGACCCCGGCAGCCGGGACCCAGTACTTC. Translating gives CASSSLTPAAGTQYF.

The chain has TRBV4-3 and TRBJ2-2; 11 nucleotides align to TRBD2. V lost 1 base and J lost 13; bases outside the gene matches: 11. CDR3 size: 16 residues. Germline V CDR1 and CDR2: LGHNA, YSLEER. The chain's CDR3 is CASSQGPTSGILGLFF. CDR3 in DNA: TGCGCCAGCAGCCAAGGCCCGACTAGCGGGATTCTCGGGCTGTTTTTT.

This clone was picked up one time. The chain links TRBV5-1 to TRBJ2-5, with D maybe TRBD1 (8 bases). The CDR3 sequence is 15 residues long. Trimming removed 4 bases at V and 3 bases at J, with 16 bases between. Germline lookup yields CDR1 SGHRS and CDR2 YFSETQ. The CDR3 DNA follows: TGCGCCAGCAGCGGGAGGGACAGGATGGAAGAGACCCAGTACTTC. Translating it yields CASSGRDRMEETQYF. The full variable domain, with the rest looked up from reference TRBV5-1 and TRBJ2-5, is KAGVTQTPRYLIKTRGQQVTLSCSPISGHRSVSWYQQTPGQGLQFLFEYFSETQRNKGNFPGRFSGRQFSNSRSEMNVSTLELGDSALYLCASSGRDRMEETQYFGPGTRLLVL.

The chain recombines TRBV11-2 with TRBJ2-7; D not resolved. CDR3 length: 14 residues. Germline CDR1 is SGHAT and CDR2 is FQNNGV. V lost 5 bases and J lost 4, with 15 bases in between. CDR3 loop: CASSPPAGPYEQYF. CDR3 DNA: TGTGCCAGCAGCCCCCCCGCCGGACCTTACGAGCAGTACTTC.

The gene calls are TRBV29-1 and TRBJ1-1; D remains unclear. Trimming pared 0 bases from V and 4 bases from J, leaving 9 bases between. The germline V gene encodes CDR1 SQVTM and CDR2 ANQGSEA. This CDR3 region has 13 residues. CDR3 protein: CSVEDLSSTEAFF. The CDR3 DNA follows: TGCAGCGTTGAAGATCTTAGTTCCACTGAAGCTTTCTTT.

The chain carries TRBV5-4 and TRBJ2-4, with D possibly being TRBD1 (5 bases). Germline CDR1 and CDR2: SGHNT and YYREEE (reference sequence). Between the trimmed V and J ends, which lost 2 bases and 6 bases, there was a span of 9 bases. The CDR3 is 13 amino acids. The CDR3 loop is CASSLSGANIQYF. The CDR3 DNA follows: TGTGCCAGCAGCTTAAGTGGGGCAAACATTCAGTACTTC.

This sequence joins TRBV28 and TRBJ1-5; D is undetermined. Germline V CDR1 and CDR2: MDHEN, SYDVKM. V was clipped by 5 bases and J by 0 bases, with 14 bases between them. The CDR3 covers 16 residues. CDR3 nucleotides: TGTGCCAGCAGTATCAAACCGATCTATAGCAATCAGCCCCAGCATTTT. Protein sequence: CASSIKPIYSNQPQHF.

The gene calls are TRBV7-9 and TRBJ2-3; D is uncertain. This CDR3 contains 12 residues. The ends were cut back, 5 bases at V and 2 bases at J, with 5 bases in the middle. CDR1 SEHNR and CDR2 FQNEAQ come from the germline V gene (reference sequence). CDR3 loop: CASSINTDTQYF. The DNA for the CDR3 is TGTGCCAGCAGCATAAACACAGATACGCAGTATTTT.

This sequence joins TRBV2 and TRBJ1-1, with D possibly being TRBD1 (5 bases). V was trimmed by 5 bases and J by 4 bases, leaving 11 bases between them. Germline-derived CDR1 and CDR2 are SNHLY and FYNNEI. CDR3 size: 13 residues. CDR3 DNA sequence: TGTGCCAGCAGTTCTCCCGGGGGCACTGAAGCTTTCTTT. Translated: CASSSPGGTEAFF.

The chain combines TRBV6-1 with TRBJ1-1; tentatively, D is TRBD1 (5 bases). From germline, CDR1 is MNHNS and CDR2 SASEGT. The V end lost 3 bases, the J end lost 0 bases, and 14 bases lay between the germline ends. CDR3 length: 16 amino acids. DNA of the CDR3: TGTGCCAGCAGTGAGGGGGAAGGGTGGTTGAACACTGAAGCTTTCTTT. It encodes CASSEGEGWLNTEAFF.

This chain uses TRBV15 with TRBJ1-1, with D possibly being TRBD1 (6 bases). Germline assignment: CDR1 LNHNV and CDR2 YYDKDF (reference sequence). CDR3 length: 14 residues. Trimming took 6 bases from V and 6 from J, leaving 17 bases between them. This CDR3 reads CATSNRVSDPEAFF. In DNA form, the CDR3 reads TGTGCCACCAGTAACAGGGTTTCCGATCCTGAAGCTTTCTTT.

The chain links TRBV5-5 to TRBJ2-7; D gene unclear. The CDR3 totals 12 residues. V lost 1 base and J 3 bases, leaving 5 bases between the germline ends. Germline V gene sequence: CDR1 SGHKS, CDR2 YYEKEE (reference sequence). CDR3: CASSLTGYEQYF. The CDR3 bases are TGTGCCAGCAGCTTGACCGGCTACGAGCAGTACTTC.

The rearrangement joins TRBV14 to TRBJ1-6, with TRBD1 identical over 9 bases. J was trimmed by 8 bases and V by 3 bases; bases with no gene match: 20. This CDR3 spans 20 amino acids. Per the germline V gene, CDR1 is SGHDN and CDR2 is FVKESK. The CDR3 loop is CASSQARSGQGRRGHSPLHF. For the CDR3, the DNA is TGTGCCAGCAGCCAGGCGAGGTCGGGACAGGGTAGAAGGGGCCATTCACCCCTCCACTTT.

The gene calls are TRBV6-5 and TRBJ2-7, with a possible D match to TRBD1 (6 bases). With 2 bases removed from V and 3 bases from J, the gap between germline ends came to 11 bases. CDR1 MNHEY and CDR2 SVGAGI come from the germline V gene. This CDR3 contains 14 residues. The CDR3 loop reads CASSYGSGVYEQYF. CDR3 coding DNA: TGTGCCAGCAGTTACGGGTCAGGGGTCTACGAGCAGTACTTC.

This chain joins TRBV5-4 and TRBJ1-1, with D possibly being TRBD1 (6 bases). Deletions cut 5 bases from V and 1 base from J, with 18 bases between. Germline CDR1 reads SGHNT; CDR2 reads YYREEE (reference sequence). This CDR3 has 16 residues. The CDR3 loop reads CASRDLQGGRNTEAFF. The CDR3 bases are TGTGCCAGCAGAGACCTACAGGGAGGGCGGAACACTGAAGCTTTCTTT.

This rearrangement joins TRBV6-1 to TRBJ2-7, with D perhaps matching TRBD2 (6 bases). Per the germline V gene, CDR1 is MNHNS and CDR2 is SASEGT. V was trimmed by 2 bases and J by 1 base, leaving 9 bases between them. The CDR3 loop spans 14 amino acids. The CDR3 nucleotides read TGTGCCAGCAGTGAACGGGGGTTTTCCTACGAGCAGTACTTC. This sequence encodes CASSERGFSYEQYF.